The 17 T cell receptor beta chains below come from one sample, sequenced in a study of blood T cell repertoires in COVID-19. Sequencing was performed with immunoSEQ multiplex PCR; in TCRdb, only in-frame clones are kept and a portion is missing. The top ten hold around 3.3% of the sample, which has roughly 140,000 clones, over 75% seen once. Sequencing was carried out using peripheral blood. These receptors were collected from a woman aged 60-75 years with active COVID-19.

This clone was observed once. The chain combines TRBV19 with TRBJ1-1, with D unclear. The CDR3 length is 11 residues. The V gene's germline CDR1 is LNHDA and CDR2 SQIVND (reference sequence). Trimming shortened V by 10 bases and J by 5 bases, and 11 bases separated the two germline ends. The CDR3 nucleotides are TGTGCCACGGGCGCGGGAACTGAAGCTTTCTTT. As protein: CATGAGTEAFF. Filled out from reference TRBV19 and TRBJ1-1, the complete variable domain reads DGGITQSPKYLFRKEGQNVTLSCEQNLNHDAMYWYRQDPGQGLRLIYYSQIVNDFQKGDIAEGYSVSREKKESFPLTVTSAQKNPTAFYLCATGAGTEAFFGQGTRLTVV.

The chain joins TRBV27 to TRBJ2-1, with 8 bases identical to TRBD2. V was pared by 0 bases and J by 7 bases, with 11 bases of the junction left unmatched. Germline lookup yields CDR1 MNHEY and CDR2 SMNVEV (reference sequence). The CDR3 length is 17 residues. The CDR3 spells CASSLSVWLAGTNEQFF. The CDR3 DNA is TGTGCCAGCAGTTTATCAGTCTGGCTAGCGGGCACGAATGAGCAGTTCTTC.

In this sample, this clone turned up once. The CDR3 reads CASSLMGNSENEQFF. In DNA form, the CDR3 reads TGTGCCAGCAGCCTCATGGGCAATAGCGAGAATGAGCAGTTCTTC. V gene TRBV9 combines with J gene TRBJ2-1, with D tentatively TRBD2 (5 bases). Trimming removed 4 bases at V and 7 bases at J, with 18 bases between. There are 15 residues in the CDR3. Germline-derived CDR1 and CDR2 are SGDLS and YYNGEE.

The chain employs TRBV3-1 (or the pseudogene TRBV3-2) and TRBJ1-4; a weak D match, TRBD1 (5 bases). CDR3 length equals 16 residues. The germline V and J ends were trimmed by 4 bases and 0 bases, with 12 bases remaining between them. From germline, CDR1 is LGHDT and CDR2 YNNKEL (reference sequence). The CDR3 loop is CASSRRTLATNEKLFF. The CDR3 DNA follows: TGTGCCAGCAGCCGCCGGACACTTGCAACTAATGAAAAACTGTTTTTT.

This chain connects TRBV28 to TRBJ2-7, with 7 bases lining up with TRBD1. CDR1 is MDHEN and CDR2 is SYDVKM in the germline V gene. J lost 3 bases, V lost 2 bases, and 4 bases had no gene match. The CDR3 is made up of 14 amino acids. The CDR3 nucleotides are TGTGCCAGCAGTTTACCCGGGACAGTCTACGAGCAGTACTTC. Amino acids: CASSLPGTVYEQYF.

This clone occurred once. The rearrangement uses TRBV6-2 or TRBV6-3 and TRBJ2-3, with D maybe TRBD2 (6 bases). V gave up 2 bases and J gave up 8 bases, with 11 bases separating them. The CDR3 consists of 13 residues. CDR1 and CDR2 (germline): MNHEY, SVGEGT. The CDR3 bases are TGTGCCAGCAGTTACAGCGGGCCAAGTACGCAGTATTTT. It specifies CASSYSGPSTQYF.

The chain combines TRBV7-3 with TRBJ2-3, with TRBD1 matching over 10 bases. V lost 4 bases and J lost 3; bases outside the gene matches: 13. Germline lookup yields CDR1 SGHTA and CDR2 FQGTGA. The CDR3 runs 18 residues. CDR3 DNA sequence: TGTGCCAGCAGCTCCCGACAGGGGGCTGGTCTACTAACAGATACGCAGTATTTT. It codes for CASSSRQGAGLLTDTQYF. The full variable domain, its missing parts supplied by reference TRBV7-3 and TRBJ2-3, is GAGVSQTPSNKVTEKGKYVELRCDPISGHTALYWYRQSLGQGPEFLIYFQGTGAADDSGLPNDRFFAVRPEGSVSTLKIQRTERGDSAVYLCASSSRQGAGLLTDTQYFGPGTRLTVL.

CDR3 coding DNA: TGTGCCAGCTCTCCCGGGGACAGGGGCTATGGCTACACCTTC. Protein: CASSPGDRGYGYTF. The genes are TRBV18 and TRBJ1-2, with TRBD1 matching over 10 bases. Germline CDR1 is KGHSH and CDR2 is LQKENI. The CDR3 is made up of 14 amino acids. V dropped 6 bases and J dropped 4; count of bases not matched to a gene: 5.

The chain carries TRBV4-3 and TRBJ2-7, with TRBD2 matching 9 bases. This CDR3 is 16 amino acids long. J lost 3 bases, V lost 0 bases, and 6 bases had no gene match. The germline V gene encodes CDR1 LGHNA and CDR2 YSLEER. The CDR3, as DNA: TGCGCCAGCAGCCAAGATAGGGTAGCGGGAGACTACGAGCAGTACTTC. Its translation: CASSQDRVAGDYEQYF.

The gene calls are TRBV5-8 and TRBJ2-5; TRBD1 agrees at 10 bases. The CDR3 runs 15 residues. J was trimmed by 5 bases and V by 4 bases; bases with no gene match: 8. Germline V gene data show CDR1 as SGHTS and CDR2 as YDEGEE. CDR3 in DNA: TGTGCCAGCAGCAAAGGGACAGGGGCACAGGAGACCCAGTACTTC. As protein: CASSKGTGAQETQYF. The full variable domain, in which reference TRBV5-8 and TRBJ2-5 provide the parts outside the CDR3, is EAGVTQSPTHLIKTRGQQATLRCSPISGHTSVYWYQQALGLGLQFLLWYDEGEERNRGNFPPRFSGRQFPNYSSELNVNALELEDSALYLCASSKGTGAQETQYFGPGTRLLVL.

The chain is built from TRBV7-3 and TRBJ2-5, with D unresolved. Deletions cut 2 bases from V and 2 bases from J, with 6 bases between. CDR1 is SGHTA, CDR2 FQGTGA, per germline. This CDR3 is 13 amino acids long. The DNA for the CDR3 is TGTGCCAGCAGCTTATCAGTTCAAGAGACCCAGTACTTC. It encodes CASSLSVQETQYF.

The gene calls are TRBV7-2 and TRBJ2-4; no firm D call. CDR1 SGHTA and CDR2 FQGNSA come from the germline V gene. This CDR3 spans 18 amino acids. The ends were cut back, 1 base at V and 1 base at J, with 17 bases in the middle. The CDR3 sequence: CASSLDQRSRTAKNIQYF. Here the CDR3 DNA reads TGTGCCAGCAGCTTAGACCAGCGCTCGAGAACGGCCAAAAACATTCAGTACTTC. The full variable domain, its missing parts supplied by reference TRBV7-2 and TRBJ2-4, is GAGVSQSPSNKVTEKGKDVELRCDPISGHTALYWYRQSLGQGLEFLIYFQGNSAPDKSGLPSDRFSAERTGGSVSTLTIQRTQQEDSAVYLCASSLDQRSRTAKNIQYFGAGTRLSVL.

The chain couples TRBV23-1 to TRBJ2-3; possibly TRBD1 for D (6 bases). TRBV23-1 is known as an ORF, though its function is uncertain. Trimming left V 1 base short and J 0 bases short, with 14 bases between. The CDR3 consists of 17 residues. The CDR3 coding sequence is TGCGCCAGCAGTCAATGGCAGGGGAGAGTTAGCACAGATACGCAGTATTTT. As protein: CASSQWQGRVSTDTQYF.

The chain is built from TRBV28 and TRBJ1-6; 7 bases line up with TRBD1. Germline trimming cut 3 bases from V and 8 bases from J; bases unmatched to any gene: 4. Per the germline V gene, CDR1 is MDHEN and CDR2 is SYDVKM. This CDR3 region has 14 residues. The CDR3 here is CASSLARGDSPLHF. CDR3 in DNA: TGTGCCAGCAGTTTGGCCAGGGGGGATTCACCCCTCCACTTT.

The chain couples TRBV5-8 to TRBJ1-5; D perhaps matches TRBD1 (6 bases). CDR3 length: 17 residues. The V and J ends lost 4 bases and 1 base respectively, with 18 bases between them. From germline, CDR1 is SGHTS and CDR2 YDEGEE. The CDR3 loop is CASSLTGHAFSNQPQHF. CDR3 coding DNA: TGTGCCAGCAGCCTAACGGGACATGCATTCAGCAATCAGCCCCAGCATTTT.

This clone was observed a few times. The V call is TRBV11-2, the J call TRBJ1-2; the match to TRBD1 covers 10 bases. This CDR3 comprises 13 residues. CDR1 and CDR2 (germline): SGHAT, FQNNGV. J was trimmed by 6 bases and V by 6 bases; bases with no gene match: 4. CDR3 protein: CASRRQGAHGYTF. In nucleotides, the CDR3 is TGTGCCAGCAGGAGACAGGGGGCGCATGGCTACACCTTC.

J is TRBJ2-7 and V is TRBV28; tentatively, D is TRBD2 (6 bases). V dropped 2 bases and J dropped 0 bases, with 11 bases sitting between them. The CDR3 loop spans 15 amino acids. Germline V gene data show CDR1 as MDHEN and CDR2 as SYDVKM. The CDR3 loop is CASSLGGLSSYEQYF. Written as DNA, the CDR3 is TGTGCCAGCAGTTTAGGGGGACTGAGCTCCTACGAGCAGTACTTC.